This T cell receptor beta chain is from a study of T cell repertoires in aging, cancer and after chemotherapy. Study summary: Patients with glioblastoma brain tumors were sampled before and after temozolomide-based therapy.

TCR beta rearrangements were amplified from peripheral blood genomic DNA. This clonotype is medium-sized by share. Its specificity is not known. Notes on the study in general: Age-matched healthy donors had significantly more diverse, less clonal blood TCR repertoires than untreated cancer patients. In cancer patients, declining TCR diversity with age involved lost richness and lost evenness.

Rearranged V-D-J TRB sequences were amplified with a mixed TRB-A/B primer pool. TCRdb used MiXCR to reprocess the multiplex PCR reads, holding one entry per CDR3 protein. The repertoire has fewer than 2,000 distinct CDR3 sequences, 22% of them found once; the top ten carry 6% to 9%. This CDR3 is 15 amino acids long. Germline V gives CDR1 LNHDA, CDR2 SQIVND (reference sequence). V was shortened by 1 base and J by 4 bases, with 13 bases between the two germline ends. The chain links TRBV19 to TRBJ1-1; no definite D call. This clonotype was sampled from a human donor with a solid tumor. The sequencing sample was made of blood. Here the CDR3 DNA reads TGTGCCAGTAGTATAGTTTCAGGAGGGAGCACTGAAGCTTTCTTT. This sequence encodes CASSIVSGGSTEAFF.